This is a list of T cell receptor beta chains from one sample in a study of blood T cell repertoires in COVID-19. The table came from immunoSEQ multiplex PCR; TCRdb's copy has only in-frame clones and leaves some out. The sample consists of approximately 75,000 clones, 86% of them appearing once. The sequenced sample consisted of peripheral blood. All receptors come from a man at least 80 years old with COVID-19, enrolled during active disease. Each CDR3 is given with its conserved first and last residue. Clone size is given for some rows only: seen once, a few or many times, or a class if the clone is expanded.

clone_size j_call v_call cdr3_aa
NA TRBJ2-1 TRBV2 CASSRLAGPSYNEQFF
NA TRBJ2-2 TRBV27 CASSRLAGGRRGNTGELFF
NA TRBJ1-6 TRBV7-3 CASSLVSTAYNSPLHF
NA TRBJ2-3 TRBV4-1 CASSRAGQSTDTQYF
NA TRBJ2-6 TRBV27 CASRGRDRGFSGANVLTF
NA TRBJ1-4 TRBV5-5 CASSLGRDRGFRGEKLFF
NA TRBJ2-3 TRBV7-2 CASSLGQGTDTQYF
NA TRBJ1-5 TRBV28 CASSGFGEGQPQHF
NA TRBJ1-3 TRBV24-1 CATSDIRGNTIYF
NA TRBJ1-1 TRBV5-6 CASSLSGQVNTEAFF
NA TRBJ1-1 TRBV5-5 CASSIRTGRNTEAFF
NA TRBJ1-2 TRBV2 CASSEGIRQGGGYTF
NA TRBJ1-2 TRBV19 CASSSTTATNYGYTF
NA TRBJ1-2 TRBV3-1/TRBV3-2 CASSQVGGGYTF
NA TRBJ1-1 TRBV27 CASSGQGATEAFF
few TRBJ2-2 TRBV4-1 CASSFQGTPNTGELFF
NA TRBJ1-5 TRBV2 CASSLAGNQPQHF
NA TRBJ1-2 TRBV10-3 CAISETNSGGYTF
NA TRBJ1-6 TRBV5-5 CASSLEQGALTPLHF
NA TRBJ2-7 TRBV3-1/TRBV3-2 CASSQGLAEPQF
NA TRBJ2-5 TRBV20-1 CSASPGTNQETQYF
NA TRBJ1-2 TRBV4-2 CASSPWGQGADYGYTF
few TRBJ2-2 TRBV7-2 CASSPPFGGELFF
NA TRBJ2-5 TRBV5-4 CASSLGAYQETQYF